The 2 T cell receptor beta chains listed next were all sequenced from one sample in a study of OX40 agonist ivuxolimab in advanced cancers. Only in-frame clones appear in the TCRdb table, and some are missing; sequencing was by immunoSEQ multiplex PCR. The sample consists of about 73,000 clones, roughly 80% of them appearing once. The sample here was CD4+ or CD8+ T cells sorted from blood, taken in a trial of the OX40 agonist ivuxolimab. These TCRs come from an adult with an advanced solid tumor such as melanoma, head and neck, liver or kidney cancer.

The V and J genes are TRBV7-2 and TRBJ1-5; D remains ambiguous. This CDR3 contains 13 residues. Germline CDR1 reads SGHTA; CDR2 reads FQGNSA. V gave up 4 bases and J gave up 0 bases, with 4 bases separating them. This CDR3 is CASSYNSNQPQHF. The DNA of the CDR3 is TGTGCCAGCAGCTATAATAGCAATCAGCCCCAGCATTTT.

This sequence joins TRBV11-3 and TRBJ2-1; 7 bases are shared with TRBD2. The CDR3 runs 14 residues. Germline lookup yields CDR1 SGHNT and CDR2 YENEEA. V lost 5 bases and J lost 4; bases outside the gene matches: 5. CDR3: CASSPGLLYNEQFF. In DNA, the CDR3 is TGTGCCAGCAGCCCGGGACTACTTTACAATGAGCAGTTCTTC.